The rows below give T cell receptor beta chains drawn from one sample of a study of T cells in localized non-small cell lung cancer. TCRdb keeps only in-frame clones here, not all; method: immunoSEQ multiplex PCR. This sample yields 20,000 to 30,000 clones, of which roughly 86% are seen a single time; approximately 6.3% belongs to the top ten. This sample comprised peripheral blood, obtained before any cancer treatment. These receptors came from a male donor at least 60 years old with stage II squamous cell lung carcinoma. Each CDR3 is given with its conserved first and last residue. A D gene is named only where the DNA matches it firmly. Rows may omit the clone size; those that give it use once, few, many or a size class.

V gene	D gene	clone size	J gene	CDR3 DNA	CDR3 protein
TRBV20-1	-	-	TRBJ2-1	TGCAGTGCTACCGGACTGCGGGGGTTCTTC	CSATGLRGFF
TRBV6-1	-	once	TRBJ2-3	TGTGCCAGCAGTGTTAGCGCCCAGCCACCAGATACGCAGTATTTT	CASSVSAQPPDTQYF
TRBV5-4	TRBD1	-	TRBJ2-7	TGTGCCAGCAGATACGGCGGGACAGGGGCCCTCTACGAGCAGTACTTC	CASRYGGTGALYEQYF
TRBV28	TRBD1	-	TRBJ2-3	TGTGCCAGCAGTTTGACAGGGGGCTTCTCGGATACGCAGTATTTT	CASSLTGGFSDTQYF
TRBV14	TRBD1	once	TRBJ1-2	TGTGCCAGCAGCCTTTGGGACAGGGGATCGGGTGGCTACACCTTC	CASSLWDRGSGGYTF
TRBV11-3	TRBD2	-	TRBJ2-3	TGTGCCAGCAGCTCATCCGGGGGGTGGGCAGATACGCAGTATTTT	CASSSSGGWADTQYF
TRBV19	-	-	TRBJ1-2	TGTGCCAGTAGTATTTCAGAACTCGACTATGGCTACACCTTC	CASSISELDYGYTF
TRBV15	-	few	TRBJ1-2	TGTGCCACCAGCAGAGAAGGGGGACTCTATGGCTACACCTTC	CATSREGGLYGYTF
TRBV12-5	-	-	TRBJ1-1	TGTGCTAGTCGCGATGGGGGAGGGAACGCTGAAGCTTTCTTT	CASRDGGGNAEAFF
TRBV18	TRBD1	once	TRBJ2-2	TGTGCCAGCTCGCCGAGTTCAGGGACAGCGAACACCGGGGAGCTGTTTTTT	CASSPSSGTANTGELFF
TRBV5-1	TRBD2	-	TRBJ2-3	TGCGCCAGCAGCTTGAGCGGGATTAGCACAGATACGCAGTATTTT	CASSLSGISTDTQYF
TRBV6-4	-	-	TRBJ1-1	TGTGCCAGCAGCGTAATTACAGGAGGTCCTGAAGCTTTCTTT	CASSVITGGPEAFF
TRBV25-1	-	-	TRBJ2-1	TGTGCCAGCAGTGAAAGGGGGAGGACAGATGGCGATGAGCAGTTCTTC	CASSERGRTDGDEQFF
TRBV7-9	-	-	TRBJ2-3	TGTGCCAGCAGCTTAGTAGCGGCCCCCACAGATACGCAGTATTTT	CASSLVAAPTDTQYF
TRBV5-6	-	-	TRBJ2-7	TGTGCCAGCAGCTTGGGGGACAAGGCCTACGAGCAGTACTTC	CASSLGDKAYEQYF
TRBV7-7	-	-	TRBJ2-5	TGTGCTAGCAGCTCCACAGGGTTTCAAGAGACCCAGTACTTC	CASSSTGFQETQYF
TRBV6-1	-	-	TRBJ2-3	TGTGCCAGCAGTGAGGCGGGGAGCACAGATACGCAGTATTTT	CASSEAGSTDTQYF